These 32 T cell receptor beta chains share one sample of origin, sequenced in a study of blood T cell repertoires in COVID-19 (dated by TCRdb to the early 2020s). Library preparation was by the immunoSEQ multiplex PCR assay. The table was pulled from immuneACCESS by TCRdb, which kept in-frame rearrangements only. Such tables lose some clones; where checked, under half of the loss comes from unresolved V genes, and the rest has no known cause. Present in this sample are about 81,000 clones, roughly four fifths of which were seen just once. Around 7.2% of the sample goes to the ten largest clones. Material for sequencing was peripheral blood. Receptors originate from a human donor in a cohort sampled during active COVID-19.

Concerning this clone: Other DNA sequences in the same sample also yield this CDR3. The rearrangement joins TRBV27 to TRBJ1-5; no definite D call. The V and J ends lost 0 bases and 1 base respectively, with 7 bases between them. Per the germline V gene, CDR1 is MNHEY and CDR2 is SMNVEV (reference sequence). This CDR3 comprises 15 residues. The CDR3 nucleotides are TGTGCCAGCAGTTTATCTGGGCAAAGCAATCAGCCCCAGCATTTT. Translation: CASSLSGQSNQPQHF.

This chain uses TRBV12-3 or TRBV12-4 with TRBJ1-1; D might be TRBD1 (5 bases). V shed 3 bases and J shed 7 bases, with 6 bases lying between them. This CDR3 has 11 amino acids. The CDR3 region is CASSLGGEAFF. The CDR3 DNA reads TGTGCCAGCAGTTTGGGGGGTGAAGCTTTCTTT.

The chain has TRBV4-3 and TRBJ1-2; D possibly corresponds to TRBD1 (5 bases). The CDR3 loop spans 15 amino acids. V lost 5 bases, J lost 6 bases, and 19 bases lay in between. Per the germline V gene, CDR1 is LGHNA and CDR2 is YSLEER. The DNA for the CDR3 is TGCGCCAGCAGCTACGATACAGGCTCCACGGATGGCTACACCTTC. Translating gives CASSYDTGSTDGYTF.

This clone was seen repeatedly, ten times or more. CDR3 sequence (DNA): TGTGCCAGCAGCCCTCGACTGGGTATGGGTGAGCAGTTCTTC. Its protein is CASSPRLGMGEQFF. The rearrangement uses TRBV14 and TRBJ2-1; D unclear. Trimming left V 4 bases short and J 9 bases short, with 16 bases between. Germline V gene lookup returns CDR1 SGHDN and CDR2 FVKESK. The CDR3 covers 14 residues.

The chain uses TRBV6-5 and TRBJ1-2, with D perhaps matching TRBD1 (6 bases). Germline CDR1 reads MNHEY; CDR2 reads SVGAGI. Trimming took 5 bases from V and 7 from J, leaving 8 bases between them. This CDR3 spans 11 amino acids. DNA of the CDR3: TGTGCCAGCAGTAGAGGGGGTGGCTACACCTTC. Translated: CASSRGGGYTF.

The chain has TRBV19 and TRBJ1-2; 7 bases fit TRBD1. V trimming: 3 bases; J trimming: 4 bases; junction bases outside the gene matches: 8. Germline assignment: CDR1 LNHDA and CDR2 SQIVND (reference sequence). CDR3 size: 15 residues. The CDR3 DNA reads TGTGCCAGTAGTATTAGCAGCCGGGACAGCTATGGCTACACCTTC. Its protein is CASSISSRDSYGYTF.

This chain uses TRBV29-1 with TRBJ2-1; D perhaps matches TRBD2 (6 bases). The CDR3 totals 14 residues. CDR1 is SQVTM and CDR2 is ANQGSEA in the germline V gene. Here the CDR3 DNA reads TGCATGTTCCGGGACTTTTCAAGAGGCAATGAGCAGTTCTTC. Protein: CMFRDFSRGNEQFF.

The V and J genes are TRBV27 and TRBJ2-7, with TRBD1 identical over 8 bases. Germline V lookup: CDR1 MNHEY, CDR2 SMNVEV (reference sequence). The CDR3 totals 15 residues. V was clipped by 10 bases and J by 3 bases; unmatched bases: 14. The CDR3 here is CATRPGQEKFYEQYF. The CDR3 DNA follows: TGTGCCACCCGGCCGGGACAGGAGAAGTTCTACGAGCAGTACTTC.

The chain uses TRBV5-6 and TRBJ1-5; maybe TRBD1 (5 bases). V was cut by 1 base and J by 7 bases, with 12 bases left in between. From germline, CDR1 is SGHDT and CDR2 YYEEEE. The CDR3 totals 14 residues. CDR3 sequence: CASSLWQGWQPQHF. The CDR3 nucleotides read TGTGCCAGCAGCTTGTGGCAGGGCTGGCAGCCCCAGCATTTT.

The chain links TRBV14 to TRBJ1-5, with 7 bases that match TRBD1. The CDR3 covers 15 residues. After removal of 1 base from V and 7 bases from J, the junction contained 7 bases not matched to a gene. Germline V lookup: CDR1 SGHDN, CDR2 FVKESK. CDR3 sequence reads: CASSQGQGLTQPQHF. The CDR3 DNA reads TGTGCCAGCAGCCAAGGACAGGGTCTGACCCAGCCCCAGCATTTT.

This clone was counted many times. The rearrangement links TRBV3-1 (or the pseudogene TRBV3-2) to TRBJ2-7; the match to TRBD2 covers 9 bases. The length of the CDR3 is 14 residues. With 5 bases clipped from V and 7 bases from J, the junction kept 9 bases outside the gene matches. Germline assignment: CDR1 LGHDT and CDR2 YNNKEL (reference sequence). The CDR3 sequence is CASSGAGGGLEQYF. The CDR3 DNA reads TGTGCCAGCAGCGGAGCGGGAGGAGGCTTAGAGCAGTACTTC.

V is TRBV23-1 and J is TRBJ2-7, with D perhaps matching TRBD1 (7 bases). TRBV23-1 is classed as an ORF, of uncertain function. Trimming removed 3 bases at V and 6 bases at J, with 24 bases between. The length of the CDR3 is 17 residues. CDR3 coding DNA: TGCGCCAGCAGTCACCAGGGGGGACAGCTCCCCGAGGGCGAGCAGTACTTC. It encodes CASSHQGGQLPEGEQYF.

CDR3 amino acids: CASSLVGRETGELFF. CDR3 in DNA: TGTGCCAGCAGCTTAGTCGGGAGGGAGACCGGGGAGCTGTTTTTT. V gene TRBV11-2 combines with J gene TRBJ2-2; 8 nucleotides agree with TRBD2. This CDR3 has 15 amino acids. Germline CDR1 SGHAT, CDR2 FQNNGV. V lost 1 base, J lost 5 bases, and 3 bases stayed unmatched.

The rearrangement uses TRBV7-9 and TRBJ1-1; 11 bases are a match to TRBD1. Germline V lookup: CDR1 SEHNR, CDR2 FQNEAQ (reference sequence). This CDR3 region has 18 residues. V shed 5 bases and J 1 base; nucleotides not matched to a gene: 12. This chain's CDR3 is CASSPGDRGEGRNTEAFF. CDR3 sequence (DNA): TGTGCCAGCAGCCCGGGGGACAGGGGGGAAGGGAGGAACACTGAAGCTTTCTTT.

The table lists this clone with a count of one. CDR3 coding DNA: TGTGCCAGCCTTGTGGGGCCGCGGACAGGGGGGCCTGGAAACACCATATATTTT. Amino acid sequence: CASLVGPRTGGPGNTIYF. The chain combines TRBV3-1 (or the pseudogene TRBV3-2) with TRBJ1-3; 10 bases are shared with TRBD1. This CDR3 has 18 amino acids. CDR1 is LGHDT and CDR2 is YNNKEL in the germline V gene (reference sequence). Losses at the gene ends were 8 bases for V and 2 bases for J; bases not matched to a gene: 15.

The chain is built from TRBV2 and TRBJ2-1, with 10 nucleotides matching TRBD1. Germline V lookup: CDR1 SNHLY, CDR2 FYNNEI. The CDR3 covers 15 residues. The trim removed 8 bases at V and 10 bases at J, leaving 14 bases unmatched. This CDR3 is CASALGTGVSGEQFF. The CDR3 nucleotides are TGTGCCAGCGCCCTCGGGACAGGGGTTTCTGGGGAGCAGTTCTTC.

This rearrangement joins TRBV12-3 or TRBV12-4 to TRBJ1-1; D remains unclear. This CDR3 is built from 13 residues. Between the trimmed V and J ends, which lost 4 bases and 2 bases, there was a span of 8 bases. The CDR3 spells CASSWLPNTEAFF. CDR3 nucleotide sequence: TGTGCCAGCAGTTGGCTGCCCAACACTGAAGCTTTCTTT.

The rearrangement links TRBV4-1 to TRBJ1-3; no firm D call. Germline V CDR1 and CDR2: MGHRA, YSYEKL. The CDR3 length is 16 residues. Trimming stripped 2 bases from V and 0 bases from J, with 11 bases between. The CDR3 nucleotides are TGCGCCAGCAGCCAAACGACGGGGAGCTCTGGAAACACCATATATTTT. The encoded protein is CASSQTTGSSGNTIYF.

The chain joins TRBV30 to TRBJ1-2; TRBD1 agrees at 10 bases. The CDR3 has 15 residues. From germline, CDR1 is GTSNPN and CDR2 SVGIG (reference sequence). J lost 4 bases, V lost 3 bases, and 8 bases had no gene match. The CDR3 DNA follows: TGTGCCTGGAGCGGGACAGGGGAGTATCGCTATGGCTACACCTTC. This sequence encodes CAWSGTGEYRYGYTF.

The chain has TRBV2 and TRBJ1-5; a possible D gene is TRBD1 (5 bases). The CDR3 loop spans 13 amino acids. The germline V gene encodes CDR1 SNHLY and CDR2 FYNNEI. V was cut by 7 bases and J by 6 bases, with 13 bases left in between. For the CDR3, the DNA is TGTGCCAGCACTACAGGTTCGGGTCAGCCCCAGCATTTT. It translates to CASTTGSGQPQHF.

The chain carries TRBV27 and TRBJ2-7, with 10 positions matching TRBD1. Trimming took 8 bases from V and 2 from J; bases not matched to a gene: 6. The CDR3 has 14 amino acids. Germline V gene lookup returns CDR1 MNHEY and CDR2 SMNVEV (reference sequence). The CDR3 protein is CASRIGTGAYEQYF. CDR3 DNA sequence: TGTGCCAGCCGCATCGGGACAGGGGCCTACGAGCAGTACTTC.

The chain combines TRBV2 with TRBJ1-2; D perhaps matches TRBD1 (6 bases). V gave up 3 bases and J gave up 7 bases, with 15 bases separating them. The V gene's germline CDR1 is SNHLY and CDR2 FYNNEI. The CDR3 consists of 14 residues. The CDR3 nucleotides are TGTGCCAGCAGTGAGGGGGCTAGAATTAGTGGCTACACCTTC. Residues: CASSEGARISGYTF.

The chain uses TRBV7-9 and TRBJ1-5; D remains unclear. The ends were cut back, 2 bases at V and 4 bases at J, with 3 bases in the middle. The CDR3 spans 12 residues. Germline V CDR1 and CDR2: SEHNR, FQNEAQ (reference sequence). The CDR3 reads CASSLPNQPQHF. CDR3 coding DNA: TGTGCCAGCAGCTTACCGAATCAGCCCCAGCATTTT.

J is TRBJ1-4 and V is TRBV4-2; 9 bases agree with TRBD1. Unmatched junction bases numbered 1, after V lost 1 base and J lost 4 bases. Germline-derived CDR1 and CDR2 are LGHNA and YNFKEQ. The CDR3 has 15 residues. In DNA, the CDR3 is TGTGCCAGCAGCCAAGGGGACAGGGATAATGAAAAACTGTTTTTT. Translation gives CASSQGDRDNEKLFF.

The gene calls are TRBV10-3 and TRBJ2-6; D may be TRBD2 (5 bases). This CDR3 is 15 amino acids long. From germline, CDR1 is ENHRY and CDR2 SYGVKD. V shed 3 bases and J shed 1 base, with 7 bases lying between them. CDR3 amino acids: CAISDSGSGANVLTF. CDR3 coding DNA: TGTGCCATCAGTGACTCGGGGTCTGGGGCCAACGTCCTGACTTTC.

The chain recombines TRBV13 with TRBJ2-7, with a weak D call TRBD2 (5 bases). CDR1 PRHDT and CDR2 FYEKMQ come from the germline V gene (reference sequence). The CDR3 sequence is 13 residues long. Trimming cost V 6 bases and J 0 bases, with 9 bases left between them. In DNA, the CDR3 is TGTGCCAGCAGTCGAGGGAACTCCTACGAGCAGTACTTC. Encoded protein: CASSRGNSYEQYF. Supplemented by reference TRBV13 and TRBJ2-7, the full variable domain reads AAGVIQSPRHLIKEKRETATLKCYPIPRHDTVYWYQQGPGQDPQFLISFYEKMQSDKGSIPDRFSAQQFSDYHSELNMSSLELGDSALYFCASSRGNSYEQYFGPGTRLTVT.

The chain recombines TRBV6-2 or TRBV6-3 with TRBJ1-1; a possible D gene is TRBD1 (6 bases). This CDR3 comprises 16 residues. CDR1 and CDR2 (germline): MNHEY, SVGEGT. V lost 5 bases and J lost 4, with 20 bases in between. In DNA form, the CDR3 reads TGTGCCAGCAGTCAACAGGGTTTCCTCACCCCCACTGAAGCTTTCTTT. Encoded protein: CASSQQGFLTPTEAFF.

The rearrangement uses TRBV7-7 and TRBJ1-2; TRBD1 might be the D (5 bases). CDR3 length: 15 amino acids. The germline V gene has CDR1 SSHAT and CDR2 FNYEAQ (reference sequence). DNA of the CDR3: TGTGCTAGCTCCCGCGGGGGGGGGATGGATGATGGCTACACCTTC. Its translation: CASSRGGGMDDGYTF.

This sequence joins TRBV3-1 (or the pseudogene TRBV3-2) and TRBJ1-1; no clear D gene. The CDR3 spans 14 residues. Germline V gives CDR1 LGHDT, CDR2 YNNKEL (reference sequence). V dropped 3 bases and J dropped 0 bases, with 8 bases sitting between them. CDR3 sequence: CASSQYKMNTEAFF. The CDR3 bases are TGTGCCAGCAGCCAGTACAAGATGAACACTGAAGCTTTCTTT.

V gene TRBV6-2 or TRBV6-3 combines with J gene TRBJ2-3; 7 bases fit TRBD2. This CDR3 region has 16 residues. The germline V gene has CDR1 MNHEY and CDR2 SVGEGT. J was trimmed by 2 bases and V by 2 bases; bases with no gene match: 7. CDR3 DNA: TGTGCCAGCAGTTACGGCGGGAGAGGGGCCACAGATACGCAGTATTTT. Encoded protein: CASSYGGRGATDTQYF.

This chain joins TRBV7-2 and TRBJ2-3, with 7 nucleotides matching TRBD2. Germline V gene sequence: CDR1 SGHTA, CDR2 FQGNSA. The junction had 9 bases not matched to a gene; V was cut back by 6 bases and J by 6 bases. The CDR3 length is 14 residues. CDR3 amino acids: CASSSNSGVDTQYF. As DNA, the CDR3 is TGTGCCAGCAGTTCAAACAGCGGGGTCGATACGCAGTATTTT.

The chain has TRBV5-8 and TRBJ2-1; 10 nucleotides match TRBD2. Trimming at V came to 4 bases and at J to 4 bases, leaving 8 bases not matched to a gene. The CDR3 extends over 16 amino acids. Looked up from germline, CDR1 is SGHTS and CDR2 is YDEGEE. The CDR3 spells CASSRILAGIYNEQFF. The CDR3 DNA reads as TGTGCCAGCAGCCGAATACTAGCGGGGATTTACAATGAGCAGTTCTTC.